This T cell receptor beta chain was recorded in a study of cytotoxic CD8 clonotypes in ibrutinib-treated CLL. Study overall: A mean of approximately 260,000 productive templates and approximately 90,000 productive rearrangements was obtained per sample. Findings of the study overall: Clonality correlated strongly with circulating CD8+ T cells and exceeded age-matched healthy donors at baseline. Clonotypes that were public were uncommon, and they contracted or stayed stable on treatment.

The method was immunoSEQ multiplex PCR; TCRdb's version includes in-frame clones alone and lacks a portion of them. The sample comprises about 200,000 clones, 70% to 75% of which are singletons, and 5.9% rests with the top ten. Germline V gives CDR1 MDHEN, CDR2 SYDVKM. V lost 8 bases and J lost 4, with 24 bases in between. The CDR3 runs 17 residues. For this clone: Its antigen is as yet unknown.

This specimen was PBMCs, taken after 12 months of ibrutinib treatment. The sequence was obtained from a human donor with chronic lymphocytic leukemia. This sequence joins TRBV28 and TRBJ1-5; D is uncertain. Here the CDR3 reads CASPSAVPQPFNQPQHF. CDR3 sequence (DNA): TGTGCCAGCCCTTCCGCGGTCCCCCAGCCCTTTAATCAGCCCCAGCATTTT.